This T cell receptor beta chain derives from a study of control samples from healthy donors and cancer patients. Repertoires were generated with immunoSEQ multiplex PCR, while TCRdb's copy carries only in-frame clones and drops some. The sample holds 150,000 to 180,000 clones; approximately 94% are singletons and the top ten take approximately 6%. On this clone: One end of the junction varies from germline; a read error may be responsible.

The CDR3 extends over 15 amino acids. Germline values: CDR1 MNHEY, CDR2 SMNVEV (reference sequence). The chain employs TRBV27 and TRBJ2-7; D is possibly TRBD2 (7 bases). The TCR sequence derives from a man aged 40-49 years in good health. Sequenced input: blood. CDR3 coding DNA: TGTGCCAACAGTCTCACCGGGGGGCGGTTCTACGAGCAGTACTTC. The encoded protein is CANSLTGGRFYEQYF.